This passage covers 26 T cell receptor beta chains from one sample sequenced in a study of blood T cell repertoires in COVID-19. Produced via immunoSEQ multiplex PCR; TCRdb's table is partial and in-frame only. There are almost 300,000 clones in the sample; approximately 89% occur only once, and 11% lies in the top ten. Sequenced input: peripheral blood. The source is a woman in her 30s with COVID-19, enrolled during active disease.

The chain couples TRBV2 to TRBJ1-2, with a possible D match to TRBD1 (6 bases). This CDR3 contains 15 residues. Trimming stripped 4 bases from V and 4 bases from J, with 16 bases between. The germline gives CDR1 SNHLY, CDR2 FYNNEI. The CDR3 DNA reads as TGTGCCAGCAGTGTAACCGGGACATCTGTCTATGGCTACACCTTC. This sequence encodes CASSVTGTSVYGYTF.

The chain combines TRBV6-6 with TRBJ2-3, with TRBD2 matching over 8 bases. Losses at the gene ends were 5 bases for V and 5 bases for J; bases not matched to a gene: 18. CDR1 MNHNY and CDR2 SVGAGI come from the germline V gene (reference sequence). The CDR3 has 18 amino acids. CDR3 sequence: CASSPRVLYGGVVDTQYF. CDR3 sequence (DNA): TGTGCCAGCAGTCCCCGTGTCCTTTACGGGGGGGTGGTAGATACGCAGTATTTT.

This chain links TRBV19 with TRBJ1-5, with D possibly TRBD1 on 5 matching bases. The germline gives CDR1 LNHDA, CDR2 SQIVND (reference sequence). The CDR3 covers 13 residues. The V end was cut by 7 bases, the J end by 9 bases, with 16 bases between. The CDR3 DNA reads TGTGCCAGTACTGACAGCTATGGGCGGCCCCAGCATTTT. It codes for CASTDSYGRPQHF.

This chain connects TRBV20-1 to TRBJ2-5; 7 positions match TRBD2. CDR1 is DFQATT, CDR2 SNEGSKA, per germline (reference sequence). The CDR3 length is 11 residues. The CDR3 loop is CGGVGWETQYF. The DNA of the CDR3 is TGCGGGGGGGTAGGATGGGAGACCCAGTACTTC.

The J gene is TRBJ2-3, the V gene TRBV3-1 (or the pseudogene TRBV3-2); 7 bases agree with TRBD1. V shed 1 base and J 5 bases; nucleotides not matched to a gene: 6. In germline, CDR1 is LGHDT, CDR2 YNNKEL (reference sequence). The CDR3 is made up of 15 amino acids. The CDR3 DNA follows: TGTGCCAGCAGCCAAGGTGGCAGGGGGATAGATACGCAGTATTTT. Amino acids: CASSQGGRGIDTQYF.

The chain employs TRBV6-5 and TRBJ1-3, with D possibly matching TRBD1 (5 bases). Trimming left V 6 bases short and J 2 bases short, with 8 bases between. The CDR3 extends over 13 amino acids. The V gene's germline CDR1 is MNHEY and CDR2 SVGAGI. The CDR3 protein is CASSWTTGNTIYF. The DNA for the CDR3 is TGTGCCAGCAGCTGGACAACTGGAAACACCATATATTTT.

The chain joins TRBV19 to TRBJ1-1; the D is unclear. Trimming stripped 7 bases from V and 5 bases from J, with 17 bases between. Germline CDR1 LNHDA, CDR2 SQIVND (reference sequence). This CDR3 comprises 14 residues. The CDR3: CASTTAAGFTEAFF. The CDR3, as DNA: TGTGCCAGTACCACCGCGGCGGGGTTTACTGAAGCTTTCTTT.

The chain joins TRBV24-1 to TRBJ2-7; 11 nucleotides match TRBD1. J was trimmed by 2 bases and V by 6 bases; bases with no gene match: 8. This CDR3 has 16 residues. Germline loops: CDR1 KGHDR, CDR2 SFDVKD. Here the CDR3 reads CATSPGTGGLTYEQYF. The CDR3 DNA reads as TGTGCCACCAGTCCCGGGACAGGGGGTCTGACCTACGAGCAGTACTTC.

This chain's CDR3 is CASSWDSNEQFF. CDR3 DNA sequence: TGTGCCAGCAGTTGGGACAGCAATGAGCAGTTCTTC. The chain is built from TRBV6-5 and TRBJ2-1; 7 bases match TRBD1. CDR1 and CDR2 from the germline V gene are MNHEY and SVGAGI. J was trimmed by 6 bases and V by 4 bases; bases with no gene match: 0. The CDR3 is made up of 12 amino acids.

For the CDR3, the DNA is TGTGCCACCTATTCTTACAGGGAGGGGATGAACACTGAAGCTTTCTTT. As protein: CATYSYREGMNTEAFF. This rearrangement joins TRBV28 to TRBJ1-1; D is possibly TRBD1 (6 bases). V lost 10 bases, J lost 0 bases, and 21 bases lay in between. Per germline, CDR1 MDHEN and CDR2 SYDVKM. This CDR3 is built from 16 residues.

The CDR3 loop reads CASSPLRGRGTEAFF. In DNA form, the CDR3 reads TGTGCCAGCAGCCCTTTAAGGGGGCGCGGCACTGAAGCTTTCTTT. This chain connects TRBV11-2 to TRBJ1-1, with TRBD1 matching over 7 bases. The junction had 10 bases not matched to a gene; V was cut back by 5 bases and J by 4 bases. CDR1 is SGHAT and CDR2 is FQNNGV in the germline V gene. CDR3 length: 15 residues.

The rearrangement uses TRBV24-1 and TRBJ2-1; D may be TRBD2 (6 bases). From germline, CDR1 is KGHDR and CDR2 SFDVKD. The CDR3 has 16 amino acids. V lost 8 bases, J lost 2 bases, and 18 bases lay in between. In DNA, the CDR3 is TGTGCCACCATGGGAGGTGCCCAGGAGCCCTACAATGAGCAGTTCTTC. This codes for CATMGGAQEPYNEQFF.

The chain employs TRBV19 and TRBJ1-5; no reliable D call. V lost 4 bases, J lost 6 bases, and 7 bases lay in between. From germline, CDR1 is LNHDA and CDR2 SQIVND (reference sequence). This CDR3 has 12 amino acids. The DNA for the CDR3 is TGTGCCAGTAGTACCGGGAGTCAGCCCCAGCATTTT. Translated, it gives CASSTGSQPQHF.

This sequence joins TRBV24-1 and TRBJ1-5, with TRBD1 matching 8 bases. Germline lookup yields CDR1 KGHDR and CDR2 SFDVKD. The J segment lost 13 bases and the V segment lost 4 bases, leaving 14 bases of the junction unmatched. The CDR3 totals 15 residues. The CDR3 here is CATSDPRQGLQFQHF. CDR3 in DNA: TGTGCCACCAGTGACCCCCGACAGGGGCTGCAATTTCAGCATTTT.

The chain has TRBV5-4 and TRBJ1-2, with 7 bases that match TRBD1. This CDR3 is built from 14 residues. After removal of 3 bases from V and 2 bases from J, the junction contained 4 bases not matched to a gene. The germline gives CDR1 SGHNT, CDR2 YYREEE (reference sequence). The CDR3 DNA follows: TGTGCCAGCAGCTCGGACAGGAGGAACTATGGCTACACCTTC. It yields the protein CASSSDRRNYGYTF.

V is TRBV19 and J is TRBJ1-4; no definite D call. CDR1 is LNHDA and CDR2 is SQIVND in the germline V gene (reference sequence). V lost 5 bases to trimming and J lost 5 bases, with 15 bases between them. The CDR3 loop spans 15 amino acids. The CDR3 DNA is TGTGCCAGTAGTCCGGCCCTGGGAGGAAATGAAAAACTGTTTTTT. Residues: CASSPALGGNEKLFF. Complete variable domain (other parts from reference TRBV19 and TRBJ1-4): DGGITQSPKYLFRKEGQNVTLSCEQNLNHDAMYWYRQDPGQGLRLIYYSQIVNDFQKGDIAEGYSVSREKKESFPLTVTSAQKNPTAFYLCASSPALGGNEKLFFGSGTQLSVL.

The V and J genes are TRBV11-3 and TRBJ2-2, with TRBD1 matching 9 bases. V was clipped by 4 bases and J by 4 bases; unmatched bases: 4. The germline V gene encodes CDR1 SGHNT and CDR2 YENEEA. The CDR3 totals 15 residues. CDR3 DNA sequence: TGTGCCAGCAGCTCCTCGGGACAGGGCACCGGGGAGCTGTTTTTT. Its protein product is CASSSSGQGTGELFF.

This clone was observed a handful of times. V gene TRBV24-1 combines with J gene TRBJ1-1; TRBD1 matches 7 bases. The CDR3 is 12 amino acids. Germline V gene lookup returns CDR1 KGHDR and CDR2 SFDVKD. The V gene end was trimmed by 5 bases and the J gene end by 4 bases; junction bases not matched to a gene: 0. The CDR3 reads CATSAGGTEAFF. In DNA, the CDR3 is TGTGCCACCAGTGCAGGGGGCACTGAAGCTTTCTTT.

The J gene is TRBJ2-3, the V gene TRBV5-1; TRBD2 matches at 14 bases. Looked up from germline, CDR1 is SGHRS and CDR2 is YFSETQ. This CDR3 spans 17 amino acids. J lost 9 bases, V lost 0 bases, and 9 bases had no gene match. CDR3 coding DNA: TGCGCCAGCAGCTTGGCCGGGGGACTAGCGGGGGACCCGACGCAGTATTTT. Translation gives CASSLAGGLAGDPTQYF.

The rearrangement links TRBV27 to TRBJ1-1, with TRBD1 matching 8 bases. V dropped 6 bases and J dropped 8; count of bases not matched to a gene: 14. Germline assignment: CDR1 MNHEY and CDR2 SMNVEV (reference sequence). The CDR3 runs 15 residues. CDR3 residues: CASRPGTGHFQEAFF. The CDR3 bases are TGTGCCAGCAGACCCGGGACAGGTCATTTCCAGGAAGCTTTCTTT.

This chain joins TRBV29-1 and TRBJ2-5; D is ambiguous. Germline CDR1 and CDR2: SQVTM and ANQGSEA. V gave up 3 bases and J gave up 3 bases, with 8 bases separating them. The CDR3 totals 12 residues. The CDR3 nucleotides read TGCAGCGTTGACGCTTCGGAAGAGACCCAGTACTTC. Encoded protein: CSVDASEETQYF.

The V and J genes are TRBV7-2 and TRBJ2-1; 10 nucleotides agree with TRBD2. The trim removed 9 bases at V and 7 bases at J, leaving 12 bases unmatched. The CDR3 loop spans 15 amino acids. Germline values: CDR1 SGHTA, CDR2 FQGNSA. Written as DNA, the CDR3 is TGTGCCAGTCAAAGAGCGGGGGGGCTTTTAAATGAGCAGTTCTTC. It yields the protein CASQRAGGLLNEQFF.

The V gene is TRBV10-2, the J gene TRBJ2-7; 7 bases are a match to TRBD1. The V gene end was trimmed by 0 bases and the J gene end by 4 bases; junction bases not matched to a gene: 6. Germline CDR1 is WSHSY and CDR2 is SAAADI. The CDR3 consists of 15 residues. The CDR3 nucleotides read TGCGCCAGCAGTGAGTCCGGGACAGCCCTTTACGAGCAGTACTTC. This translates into CASSESGTALYEQYF.

CDR3 protein: CASRPGHNYEQYF. The CDR3 DNA follows: TGTGCCAGCCGCCCGGGACATAACTACGAGCAGTACTTC. The gene calls are TRBV27 and TRBJ2-7; D may be TRBD1 (6 bases). Between the trimmed V and J ends, which lost 8 bases and 3 bases, there was a span of 14 bases. Germline assignment: CDR1 MNHEY and CDR2 SMNVEV (reference sequence). This CDR3 comprises 13 residues.

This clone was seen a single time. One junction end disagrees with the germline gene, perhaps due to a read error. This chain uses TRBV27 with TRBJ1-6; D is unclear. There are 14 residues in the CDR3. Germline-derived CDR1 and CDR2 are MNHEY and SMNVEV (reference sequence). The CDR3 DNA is TGTGTCAGCACGAGAGGGCAGCTCAATTCACCCCTCCACTTT. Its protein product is CVSTRGQLNSPLHF.

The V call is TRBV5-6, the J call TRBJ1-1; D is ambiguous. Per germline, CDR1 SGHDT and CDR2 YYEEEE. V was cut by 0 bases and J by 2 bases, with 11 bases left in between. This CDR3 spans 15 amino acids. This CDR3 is CASSLAGRGNTEAFF. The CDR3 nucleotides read TGTGCCAGCAGCTTGGCCGGACGGGGAAACACTGAAGCTTTCTTT.